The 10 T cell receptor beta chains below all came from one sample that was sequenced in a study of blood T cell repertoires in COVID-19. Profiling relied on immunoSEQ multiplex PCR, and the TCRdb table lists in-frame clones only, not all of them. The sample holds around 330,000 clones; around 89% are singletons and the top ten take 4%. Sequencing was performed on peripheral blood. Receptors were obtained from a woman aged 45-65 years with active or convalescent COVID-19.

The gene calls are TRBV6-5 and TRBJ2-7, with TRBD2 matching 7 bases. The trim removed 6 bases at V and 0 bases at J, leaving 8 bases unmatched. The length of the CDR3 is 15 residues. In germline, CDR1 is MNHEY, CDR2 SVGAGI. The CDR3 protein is CASRGRGTFSYEQYF. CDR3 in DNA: TGTGCCAGCAGAGGGAGGGGAACTTTCTCCTACGAGCAGTACTTC.

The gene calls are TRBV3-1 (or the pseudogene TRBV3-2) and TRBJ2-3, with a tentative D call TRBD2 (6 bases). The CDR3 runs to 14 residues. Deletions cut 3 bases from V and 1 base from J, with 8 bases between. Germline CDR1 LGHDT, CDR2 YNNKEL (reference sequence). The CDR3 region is CASSQGLGTDTQYF. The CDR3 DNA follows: TGTGCCAGCAGCCAGGGACTCGGCACAGATACGCAGTATTTT.

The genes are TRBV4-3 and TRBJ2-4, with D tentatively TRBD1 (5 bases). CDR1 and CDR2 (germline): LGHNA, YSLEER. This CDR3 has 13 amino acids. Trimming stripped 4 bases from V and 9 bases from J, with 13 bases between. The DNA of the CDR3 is TGCGCCAGCAGCCTACAAGGACAAGGCATTCAGTACTTC. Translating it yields CASSLQGQGIQYF.

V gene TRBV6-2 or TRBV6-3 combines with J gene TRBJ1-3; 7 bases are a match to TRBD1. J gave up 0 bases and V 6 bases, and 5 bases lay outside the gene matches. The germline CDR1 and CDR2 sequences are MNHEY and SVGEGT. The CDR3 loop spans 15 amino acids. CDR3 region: CASSHGQVSGNTIYF. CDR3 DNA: TGTGCCAGCAGCCACGGACAGGTCTCTGGAAACACCATATATTTT.

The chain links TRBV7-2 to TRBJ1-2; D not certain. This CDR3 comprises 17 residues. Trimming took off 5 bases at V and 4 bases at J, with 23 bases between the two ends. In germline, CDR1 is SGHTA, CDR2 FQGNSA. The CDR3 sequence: CASSPATPSLGLYGYTF. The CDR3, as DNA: TGTGCCAGCAGCCCAGCCACCCCCTCGTTGGGCCTCTATGGCTACACCTTC.

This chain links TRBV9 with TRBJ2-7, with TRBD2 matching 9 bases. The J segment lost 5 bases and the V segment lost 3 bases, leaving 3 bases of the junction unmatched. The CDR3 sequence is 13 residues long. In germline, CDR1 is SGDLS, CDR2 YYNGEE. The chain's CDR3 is CASSGRLADEQYF. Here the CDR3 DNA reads TGTGCCAGCAGCGGCCGACTAGCGGACGAGCAGTACTTC.

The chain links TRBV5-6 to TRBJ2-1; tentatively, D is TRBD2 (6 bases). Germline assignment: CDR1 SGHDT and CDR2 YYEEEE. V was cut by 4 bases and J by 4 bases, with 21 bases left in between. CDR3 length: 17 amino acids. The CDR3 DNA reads TGTGCCAGCAGCAGTGAGGGGCTTAGGACTATATACAATGAGCAGTTCTTC. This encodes CASSSEGLRTIYNEQFF.

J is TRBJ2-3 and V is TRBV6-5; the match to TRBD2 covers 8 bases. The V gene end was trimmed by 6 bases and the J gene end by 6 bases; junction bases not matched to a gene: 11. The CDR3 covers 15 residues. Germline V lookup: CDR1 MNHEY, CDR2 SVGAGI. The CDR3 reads CASRAGRARRDTQYF. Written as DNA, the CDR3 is TGTGCCAGCAGAGCCGGGAGGGCCCGGAGGGATACGCAGTATTTT.

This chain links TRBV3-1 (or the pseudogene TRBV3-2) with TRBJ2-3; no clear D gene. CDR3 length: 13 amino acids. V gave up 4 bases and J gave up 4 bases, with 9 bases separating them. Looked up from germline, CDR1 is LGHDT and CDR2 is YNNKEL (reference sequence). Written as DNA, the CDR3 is TGTGCCAGCAGCCCCCTCTTCGCAGATACGCAGTATTTT. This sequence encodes CASSPLFADTQYF.

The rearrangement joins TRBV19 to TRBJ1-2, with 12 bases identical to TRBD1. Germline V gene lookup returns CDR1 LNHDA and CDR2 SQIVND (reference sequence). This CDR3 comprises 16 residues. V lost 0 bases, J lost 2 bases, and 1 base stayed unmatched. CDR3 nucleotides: TGTGCCAGTAGTATAGAGGGACAGGGGGCGAACTATGGCTACACCTTC. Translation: CASSIEGQGANYGYTF. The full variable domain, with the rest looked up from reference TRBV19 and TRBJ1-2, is DGGITQSPKYLFRKEGQNVTLSCEQNLNHDAMYWYRQDPGQGLRLIYYSQIVNDFQKGDIAEGYSVSREKKESFPLTVTSAQKNPTAFYLCASSIEGQGANYGYTFGSGTRLTVV.